This is a list of T cell receptor beta chains from one sample in a study of cytomegalovirus exposure and HLA in healthy donors. TCRdb's table, derived via immunoSEQ multiplex PCR, lists solely in-frame clones and lacks some. This table holds 90,000 to 110,000 clones, 86% found once. The sequencing sample was made of PBMCs. Receptors originate from a woman under 30 in good health and CMV-seropositive. The CDR3 runs from the conserved cysteine through the conserved F or W. D genes are given only for firm matches. The size of a clone is reported for some rows only, either as once, few or many, or as a class for expanded clones.

>TRBJ2-7|NA|NA|TRBV29-1
TGCAGCGTTGTTGAGCCGGGCGAGCAGTACTTC
CSVVEPGEQYF
>TRBJ1-4|few|TRBD1|TRBV5-1
TGCGCCAGCAGCTTGGTATTACCGGGACAGGGAAGTGAAAAACTGTTTTTT
CASSLVLPGQGSEKLFF
>TRBJ1-2|NA|NA|TRBV30
TGTGCCTGGCTCACAGGGACCTATGGCTACACCTTC
CAWLTGTYGYTF
>TRBJ1-3|NA|NA|TRBV7-8
TGTGCCAGCAGCTTAAAGCTCCGGGACATAGGAAACACCATATATTTT
CASSLKLRDIGNTIYF
>TRBJ2-3|NA|NA|TRBV27
TGTGCCAGCACTCGGGGGGCCCTAATTGGCACAGATACGCAGTATTTT
CASTRGALIGTDTQYF
>TRBJ2-7|NA|TRBD2|TRBV5-6
TGTGCCAGCAGCATACCAGGACTAGAGTACGAGCAGTACTTC
CASSIPGLEYEQYF
>TRBJ2-7|NA|NA|TRBV7-9
TGTGCCAGCAGCTTAGAGGCAGGCGATCAGTACTTC
CASSLEAGDQYF
>TRBJ1-2|NA|NA|TRBV28
TGTGCCAGCCTCGGACAGAGCTATGGCTACACCTTC
CASLGQSYGYTF
>TRBJ1-1|NA|TRBD1|TRBV5-6
TGTGCCAGCAGCTACGGACAGGAGCCTGAAGCTTTCTTT
CASSYGQEPEAFF
>TRBJ2-7|NA|TRBD1|TRBV28
TGTGCCAGCAGTACGCCGGACAGGTTATACTACGAGCAGTACTTC
CASSTPDRLYYEQYF
>TRBJ2-7|NA|NA|TRBV28
TGTGCCAGCAGTTTAACCGGGATCGAGCAGTACTTC
CASSLTGIEQYF
>TRBJ2-2|NA|NA|TRBV7-9
TGTGCCAGCAGCTTACCCAGAAGGGGGGGATCCCTTTCCGGGGAGCTGTTTTTT
CASSLPRRGGSLSGELFF
>TRBJ2-1|NA|TRBD1|TRBV29-1
TGCAGCGTTCGGGACAGAAATTCGAATGAGCAGTTCTTC
CSVRDRNSNEQFF
>TRBJ1-5|NA|NA|TRBV6-6
TGTGCCAGCAGTGCCAACAGGGAATTTACGCCCCAGCATTTT
CASSANREFTPQHF
>TRBJ2-2|NA|TRBD2|TRBV29-1
TGCAGCGGAAAACTAGCGGGAGGGCCCAACGGGGAGCTGTTTTTT
CSGKLAGGPNGELFF
>TRBJ2-1|NA|TRBD1|TRBV19
TGTGCCAGTAGCTCCCGGGACAGGGGATACAATGAGCAGTTCTTC
CASSSRDRGYNEQFF
>TRBJ2-1|NA|NA|TRBV9
TGTGCCAGCAGCGTTACAGGGTACCCCTACAATGAGCAGTTCTTC
CASSVTGYPYNEQFF
>TRBJ2-1|NA|TRBD2|TRBV7-3
TGTGCCAGCAGCTTAAGCCCCGGGGGGTACAATGAGCAGTTCTTC
CASSLSPGGYNEQFF
>TRBJ1-5|NA|NA|TRBV28
TGTGCCAGCCGGGGGGTGGTGGGTCAGCCCCAGCATTTT
CASRGVVGQPQHF
>TRBJ2-2|NA|NA|TRBV30
TGTGCCTGGAGCGCCGGGACACGGACCGGGGAGCTGTTTTTT
CAWSAGTRTGELFF
>TRBJ1-4|NA|NA|TRBV6-1
TGTGCCAGCAGTGAATATGAGACAGGACAAGAAAAACTGTTTTTT
CASSEYETGQEKLFF
>TRBJ1-6|NA|TRBD1|TRBV29-1
TGCAGCGTTTTACAGGGGGCTTCCTATAATTCACCCCTCCACTTT
CSVLQGASYNSPLHF
>TRBJ1-2|NA|NA|TRBV27
TGTGCCAGCAGTTCCAATACAGGGTATGGCTACACCTTC
CASSSNTGYGYTF
>TRBJ1-1|NA|NA|TRBV19
TGTGCCAGTAAGCTGGGCGCGCACACTGAAGCTTTCTTT
CASKLGAHTEAFF
>TRBJ1-2|NA|NA|TRBV23-1
TGCGCCAGCAGTCAGTCACGAGGACTGGGGGGCTACACCTTC
CASSQSRGLGGYTF
>TRBJ2-2|NA|NA|TRBV11-3
TGTGCCAGCAGCTTAGGGGCTAGCGCTACCGGGGAGCTGTTTTTT
CASSLGASATGELFF
>TRBJ1-5|NA|NA|TRBV7-9
TGTGCCAGCAGGGCGGGGACCGGCAATCAGCCCCAGCATTTT
CASRAGTGNQPQHF
>TRBJ1-6|NA|TRBD1|TRBV6-5
TGTGCCAGCAGTAGGGGACAGGGAATCGGATCACCCCTCCACTTT
CASSRGQGIGSPLHF
>TRBJ1-2|NA|NA|TRBV2
TGTGCCAGCAGTGGAACAGGCTCTAACTATGGCTACACCTTC
CASSGTGSNYGYTF
>TRBJ2-3|NA|TRBD2|TRBV10-3
TGTGCCACGGCCGAAAACGCGGGAGGGCCGGATACGCAGTATTTT
CATAENAGGPDTQYF
>TRBJ2-5|NA|TRBD1|TRBV5-4
TGTGCCAGCAGCTTGCGGGACAGGTTTACGGAGACCCAGTACTTC
CASSLRDRFTETQYF
>TRBJ2-1|once|TRBD2|TRBV11-3
TGTGCCAGCAGCTTAGAGGGACTAGCTTTCAATGAGCAGTTCTTC
CASSLEGLAFNEQFF
>TRBJ1-4|NA|NA|TRBV5-6
TGTGCCAGCAGCTTGACAGTACTGAATGAAAAACTGTTTTTT
CASSLTVLNEKLFF
>TRBJ2-7|NA|TRBD1|TRBV5-6
TGTGCCAGCAGCTTACGGGACAGGGCAGGCGAGCAGTACTTC
CASSLRDRAGEQYF
>TRBJ2-2|NA|NA|TRBV2
TGTGCCAGCAGTGAGATCGGTACCGGGGAGCTGTTTTTT
CASSEIGTGELFF
>TRBJ1-1|NA|NA|TRBV9
TGTGCCAGCAGCGTAGGACAGGAGAACACTGAAGCTTTCTTT
CASSVGQENTEAFF
>TRBJ2-7|few|NA|TRBV19
TGTGCCAGTCGCCAGGGGATCCTCGGCTACGAGCAGTACTTC
CASRQGILGYEQYF
>TRBJ2-1|NA|NA|TRBV28
TGTGCCAGCAGTCCGGTTAGCTCCTACAATGAGCAGTTCTTC
CASSPVSSYNEQFF